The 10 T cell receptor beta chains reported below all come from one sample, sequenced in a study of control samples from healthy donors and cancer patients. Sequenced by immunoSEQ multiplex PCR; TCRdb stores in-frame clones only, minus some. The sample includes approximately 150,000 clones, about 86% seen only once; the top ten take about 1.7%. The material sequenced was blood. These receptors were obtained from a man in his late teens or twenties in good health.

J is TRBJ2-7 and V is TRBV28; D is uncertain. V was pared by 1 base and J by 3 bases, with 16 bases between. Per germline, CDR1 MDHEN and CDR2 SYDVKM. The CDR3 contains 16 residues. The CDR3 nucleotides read TGTGCCAGCAGTTTATCCGGATCCGGGCTCCTCTACGAGCAGTACTTC. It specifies CASSLSGSGLLYEQYF.

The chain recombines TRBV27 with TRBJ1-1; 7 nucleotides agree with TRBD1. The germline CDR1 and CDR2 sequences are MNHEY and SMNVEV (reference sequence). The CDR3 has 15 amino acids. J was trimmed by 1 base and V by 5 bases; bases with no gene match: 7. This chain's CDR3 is CASSGSGTANTEAFF. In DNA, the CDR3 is TGTGCCAGCAGTGGGTCCGGGACAGCGAACACTGAAGCTTTCTTT.

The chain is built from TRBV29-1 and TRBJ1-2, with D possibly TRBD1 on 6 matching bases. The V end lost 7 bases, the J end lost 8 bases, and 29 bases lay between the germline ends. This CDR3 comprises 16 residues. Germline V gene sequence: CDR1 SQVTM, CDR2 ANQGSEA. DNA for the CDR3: TGCAGCGCTCCCCAGTCACACAGGGCGAAGGGAGTCGGCTACACCTTC. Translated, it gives CSAPQSHRAKGVGYTF.

This CDR3 is CASSLDGHNEQFF. The CDR3 nucleotides read TGTGCCAGCAGCCTCGACGGACACAATGAGCAGTTCTTC. The chain links TRBV11-3 to TRBJ2-1; D not resolved. The CDR3 runs 13 residues. The V gene's germline CDR1 is SGHNT and CDR2 YENEEA. V was trimmed by 5 bases and J by 5 bases, leaving 10 bases between them.

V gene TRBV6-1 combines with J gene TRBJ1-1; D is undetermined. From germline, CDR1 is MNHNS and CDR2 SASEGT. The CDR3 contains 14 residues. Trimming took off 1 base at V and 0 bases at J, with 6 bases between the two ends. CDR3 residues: CASSEVGVNTEAFF. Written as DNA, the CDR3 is TGTGCCAGCAGTGAAGTCGGTGTGAACACTGAAGCTTTCTTT.

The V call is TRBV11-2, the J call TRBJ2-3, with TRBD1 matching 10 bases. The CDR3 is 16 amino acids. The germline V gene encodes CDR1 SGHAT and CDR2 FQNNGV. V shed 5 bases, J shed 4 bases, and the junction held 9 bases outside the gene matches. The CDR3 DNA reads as TGTGCCAGCAGCCCCCAAGGAGGGACAGGGGCAGATACGCAGTATTTT. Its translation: CASSPQGGTGADTQYF.

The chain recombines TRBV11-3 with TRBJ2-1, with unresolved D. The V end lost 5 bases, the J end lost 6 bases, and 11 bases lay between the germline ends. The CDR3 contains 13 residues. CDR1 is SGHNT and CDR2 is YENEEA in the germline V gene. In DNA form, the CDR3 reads TGTGCCAGCAGCCGCGGTGTGAGCAATGAGCAGTTCTTC. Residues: CASSRGVSNEQFF.

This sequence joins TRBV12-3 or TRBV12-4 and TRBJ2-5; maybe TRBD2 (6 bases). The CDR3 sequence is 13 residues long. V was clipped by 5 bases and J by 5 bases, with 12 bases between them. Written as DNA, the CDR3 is TGTGCCAGCAGTCCGACTAGACTGGAGACCCAGTACTTC. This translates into CASSPTRLETQYF.

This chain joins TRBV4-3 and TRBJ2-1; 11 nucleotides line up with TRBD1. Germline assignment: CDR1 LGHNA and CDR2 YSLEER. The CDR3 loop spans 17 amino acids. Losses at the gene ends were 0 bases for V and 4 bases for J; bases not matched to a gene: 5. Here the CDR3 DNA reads TGCGCCAGCAGCCAAGATTCCGGGACAGGGGGTTACAATGAGCAGTTCTTC. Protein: CASSQDSGTGGYNEQFF.

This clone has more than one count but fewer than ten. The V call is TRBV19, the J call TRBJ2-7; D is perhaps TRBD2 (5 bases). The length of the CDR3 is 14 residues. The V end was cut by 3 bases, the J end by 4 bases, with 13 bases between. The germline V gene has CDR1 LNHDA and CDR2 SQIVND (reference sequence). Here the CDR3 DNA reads TGTGCCAGTAGTATGGCTAGTCGGGGATACGAGCAGTACTTC. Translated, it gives CASSMASRGYEQYF.